This is a list of T cell receptor beta chains from one sample in a study of blood T cell repertoires in COVID-19. The method was immunoSEQ multiplex PCR; TCRdb's version includes in-frame clones alone and lacks a portion of them. This sample yields 130,000 to 150,000 clones, of which around 85% are seen a single time; 2.5% to 3% belongs to the top ten. Sequencing input: peripheral blood. All receptors derive from a woman aged 35 to 49 with active or convalescent COVID-19. CDR3s include the opening cysteine and the closing phenylalanine or tryptophan. Fields, in order: D gene, V gene, J gene, clone size, CDR3 DNA, CDR3 protein. The D gene is left open where the match is weak. Size values are once, few and many counts, or a class for expanded clones, and some rows have none.

>TRBD1|TRBV6-1|TRBJ1-3|.
TGTGCCAGCAGTGAAGAGTCTTGGGGACAGGGACCCGGAAACACCATATATTTT
CASSEESWGQGPGNTIYF
>TRBD1|TRBV24-1|TRBJ1-2|.
TGTGCCACGAACTCCGGGACAGTGAACTATGGCTACACCTTC
CATNSGTVNYGYTF
>.|TRBV19|TRBJ1-3|.
TGTGCCAGTAGTATCGACGCGGAATCTGGAAACACCATATATTTT
CASSIDAESGNTIYF
>.|TRBV28|TRBJ1-2|.
TGTGCCAGCAGTTTACCTTTTACTAACTATGGCTACACCTTC
CASSLPFTNYGYTF
>TRBD1|TRBV6-1|TRBJ1-4|.
TGTGCCAGCAGTGACGACAGGGGGTGGAGGAGAGAAAAACTGTTTTTT
CASSDDRGWRREKLFF
>.|TRBV15|TRBJ2-1|.
TGTGCCACGAGAGAGACAGAATACAATGAGCAGTTCTTC
CATRETEYNEQFF
>TRBD1|TRBV5-1|TRBJ2-7|.
TGCGCCAGCAGCTCGAGACAGGGGAAATCCTACGAGCAGTACTTC
CASSSRQGKSYEQYF
>.|TRBV7-2|TRBJ1-1|.
TGTGCCAGCAGCCACGACTTGGGTGATACTGAAGCTTTCTTT
CASSHDLGDTEAFF
>TRBD2|TRBV9|TRBJ2-1|.
TGTGCCAGCAGCGTTTCTAGCGGAAACTACAATGAGCAGTTCTTC
CASSVSSGNYNEQFF
>TRBD1|TRBV7-9|TRBJ1-6|.
TGTGCCAGCAGCTTTAAAGCGCCAGGGGGCGTTTATTCTAATTCACCCCTCCACTTT
CASSFKAPGGVYSNSPLHF
>.|TRBV7-2|TRBJ1-6|.
TGTGCCAGCAGCTTAGGGTGGGGGGGCGTAACCTATAATTCACCCCTCCACTTT
CASSLGWGGVTYNSPLHF
>.|TRBV6-2/TRBV6-3|TRBJ2-7|once
TGTGCCAGCAGTTACCACCGGGCAGGGTACGAGCAGTACTTC
CASSYHRAGYEQYF
>.|TRBV27|TRBJ2-5|.
TGTGCCAGCAGTTTATTCGGCGTGAAGACTTATCAAGAGACCCAGTACTTC
CASSLFGVKTYQETQYF
>TRBD1|TRBV29-1|TRBJ1-1|few
TGCAGCTTCTCAGGGGGCAGGAACACTGAAGCTTTCTTT
CSFSGGRNTEAFF
>.|TRBV28|TRBJ1-2|.
TGTGCCAGCAGACCTAACAGGGTTGGCTACACCTTC
CASRPNRVGYTF
>TRBD1|TRBV25-1|TRBJ2-1|.
TGTGCCAGCAGTGCCACGAAGGGACAGGGTTTCAACAATGAGCAGTTCTTC
CASSATKGQGFNNEQFF
>TRBD1|TRBV18|TRBJ2-1|.
TGTGCCAGCTCACGACAACAGGGGGCTTCCTACAATGAGCAGTTCTTC
CASSRQQGASYNEQFF
>TRBD1|TRBV19|TRBJ2-3|.
TGTGCCACCCCCAGACAGGGTCTCTTTTCAGATACGCAGTATTTT
CATPRQGLFSDTQYF
>TRBD1|TRBV19|TRBJ1-2|.
TGTGCCAGTAGAAGACAGGGGGCTGGGGATGGCTACACCTTC
CASRRQGAGDGYTF
>TRBD1|TRBV27|TRBJ2-6|.
TGTGCCAGCAGTACCCGGGACAGGGGGCCTGGGGCCAACGTCCTGACTTTC
CASSTRDRGPGANVLTF
>.|TRBV11-1|TRBJ1-2|.
TGTGCCAGCAGCCGCGGTCAGAACTATGGCTACACCTTC
CASSRGQNYGYTF
>.|TRBV5-1|TRBJ2-2|.
TGCGCCAGCAGTGAGGACAACCCGAACACCGGGGAGCTGTTTTTT
CASSEDNPNTGELFF
>.|TRBV27|TRBJ2-7|.
TGTGCCAGCAGTTTATATGGGACACTAAGCTCCTACGAGCAGTACTTC
CASSLYGTLSSYEQYF
>.|TRBV25-1|TRBJ1-1|.
TGTGCCAGCAGCGAAACCAGCGGGCGGGCTTTCTTT
CASSETSGRAFF
>TRBD1|TRBV11-2|TRBJ1-1|once
TGTGCCAGCAGCGGGGGGACAGGGAACACTGAAGCTTTCTTT
CASSGGTGNTEAFF
>.|TRBV28|TRBJ1-5|.
TGTGCCAGCAGTCCGAACGCCGGGACACAAAATCAGCCCCAGCATTTT
CASSPNAGTQNQPQHF
>TRBD1|TRBV5-4|TRBJ1-6|.
TGTGCCAGCAGCTTGGATCAGGGGGCTAATAATTCACCCCTCCACTTT
CASSLDQGANNSPLHF
>.|TRBV7-2|TRBJ2-7|.
TGTGCCAGCAGCTTACCCCCTACTAGTCCCTACGAGCAGTACTTC
CASSLPPTSPYEQYF